This TCR beta chain was sequenced for a study of regulatory T cells in long-lasting Graves disease. Germline loops: CDR1 LNHDA, CDR2 SQIVND (reference sequence). Trimming removed 4 bases from V and 0 bases from J, with 10 bases in between. The CDR3 has 15 residues. General study results and limits: Fewer public clonotypes were shared by new patients (roughly 970) than by persistent patients (about 2,800). The TCR repertoire of persistent Graves' patients was less diverse than that of newly diagnosed ones.

Time point described: persistent/refractory GD, antithyroid drugs over 5 years with positive TRAb. RNA isolated from PBMCs was used to make the TCR library. The patients were enrolled through endocrinology in Xi'an, China. The TCR beta library used iRepertoire HTBI primers with Arm-PCR amplification of CDR3. TCRdb fed the multiplex PCR reads into MiXCR, producing one record per CDR3 protein. The sample lists over 300,000 distinct CDR3 sequences, less than 20% seen once, with about 29% in the top ten. This clonotype has a handful of counts. The antigen is unknown. This receptor was taken from a female donor with Graves disease. The source material was peripheral blood mononuclear cells (PBMCs), sampled when the disease was refractory, from a patient treated with antithyroid drugs. The chain has TRBV19 and TRBJ1-5; D not certain. The CDR3 protein is CASSTGHLSNQPQHF. CDR3 nucleotide sequence: TGTGCCAGTAGTACCGGCCATCTTAGCAATCAGCCCCAGCATTTT.